The present entry profiles one TCR beta chain with its context. The investigators reverse transcribed all of the isolated RNA, so they sequenced expressed TCRB transcripts. Naive, central memory and regulatory T cell samples averaged approximately 3.5 million immunoSEQ reads each. TCRdb's table, derived via immunoSEQ multiplex PCR, lists solely in-frame clones and lacks some. The profile shows roughly 450,000 clones, around 10% of them singletons. There are 14 residues in the CDR3. Between the trimmed V and J ends, which lost 5 bases and 4 bases, there was a span of 14 bases. Germline CDR1 reads SEHNR; CDR2 reads FQNEAQ (reference sequence). These data belong to a study of beta chain features in type 1 diabetes.

The sequence came from a woman aged 18-30 years in good health. Sequenced input: naive CD4+ T cells from blood. The V call is TRBV7-9, the J call TRBJ1-2; D perhaps matches TRBD1 (6 bases). CDR3 DNA: TGTGCCAGCAGCACGGGACACCAAACCTATGGCTACACCTTC. Its translation: CASSTGHQTYGYTF.